Listed below are T cell receptor beta chains from one sample, sequenced in a study of tumor-infiltrating lymphocytes in oesophageal squamous cell carcinoma. Via MiXCR, TCRdb re-called the PCR reads, giving one row per CDR3 protein. The sample lists about 24,000 distinct CDR3 sequences, 35% to 45% occurring once. Sequenced: esophageal tumor tissue. The origin of the receptors is a male donor with esophageal squamous cell carcinoma. Each CDR3 is given with its conserved first and last residue. The order of the fields is J gene, CDR3 length, clone size, V gene, CDR3 protein. A clone size is listed for some rows: how often the clone was seen (once, few, many), or a class if it is expanded.

TRBJ2-4,20,many,TRBV6-6,CASSYSSGTGRILAKNIQYF
TRBJ2-3,14,NA,TRBV7-3,CASSSVPAGATQYF
NA,14,NA,TRBV6-1,CASSWSSSYNEQFF
TRBJ2-3,14,many,TRBV10-3,CAISDPRGGDTQYF
TRBJ2-7,15,many,TRBV25-1,CASSLRRGSNYEQYF
TRBJ2-1,13,NA,TRBV25-1,CASSVDRANEQFF
TRBJ2-3,11,many,TRBV6-1,CASSSTDTQYF
TRBJ1-2,13,NA,TRBV12-3/TRBV12-4,CASSLRGGNGYTF
TRBJ1-1,16,medium-sized,TRBV7-2,CASSFGGQGLNTEAFF
NA,13,NA,TRBV28,CASSFSDYIEQYF
TRBJ2-3,13,many,TRBV7-3,CASSQRPSDTQYF
TRBJ1-6,15,many,TRBV28,CASSIRRQGNSPLHF
TRBJ1-2,12,few,TRBV7-8,CASSLAGHGYTF
TRBJ1-6,17,many,TRBV7-9,CASSLTGGRSYNSPLHF
TRBJ1-3,16,many,TRBV11-2,CASSLRGPRSGNTIYF
NA,19,NA,TRBV7-6,CASSIQGGASGTAYNEQFF
TRBJ1-2,17,many,TRBV12-3/TRBV12-4,CASSWSGTGVFGYGYTF
TRBJ2-1,16,many,TRBV19,CASSIRAGGGYNEQFF
TRBJ2-2,24,NA,TRBV7-2,CASSLGTRSSGANVLTFGAGELFF
NA,11,NA,TRBV5-6,CASSLAREQFF
TRBJ2-1,18,NA,TRBV5-1,CASSLGQGSRAAYNEQFF
NA,14,NA,TRBV12-3/TRBV12-4,CASRPGTGVYEQYF
TRBJ2-5,15,NA,TRBV7-9,CASSLEDTPTETQYF
TRBJ2-7,13,many,TRBV12-3/TRBV12-4,CASRPVGTYEQYF
TRBJ2-1,16,NA,TRBV7-6,CASSPGLADKYNEQFF
TRBJ2-3,15,large,TRBV11-3,CASSLPRTGPDTQYF
TRBJ1-5,15,many,TRBV11-2,CASSTGTGGNQPQHF